Presented here are 2 T cell receptor beta chains from one specimen sequenced in a study of regulatory and conventional T cells in RAG deficiency. Clones were read by immunoSEQ multiplex PCR, and TCRdb kept only the in-frame ones, dropping some. The repertoire consists of roughly 35,000 clones, with 89% occurring once and the leading ten covering approximately 15%. These same records also appear under a second study, on regulatory T cells. That work states: The primer mix had 52 TRBV and 13 TRBJ primers.

The material sequenced was CD8+ T cells sorted from blood. The receptors stem from a human donor in good health.

V usage is TRBV7-2 and J usage is TRBJ1-1; D unclear. The CDR3 spans 15 residues. CDR1 is SGHTA, CDR2 FQGNSA, per germline. V lost 1 base, J lost 0 bases, and 9 bases lay in between. The CDR3 spells CASSLEMGMNTEAFF. In DNA form, the CDR3 reads TGTGCCAGCAGCTTAGAGATGGGGATGAACACTGAAGCTTTCTTT.

As concerns this clone: This specimen includes other DNA sequences encoding the same CDR3. J is TRBJ1-1 and V is TRBV7-9; D is perhaps TRBD1 (6 bases). V lost 2 bases to trimming and J lost 4 bases, with 11 bases between them. The CDR3 contains 14 residues. Germline CDR1 is SEHNR and CDR2 is FQNEAQ (reference sequence). CDR3 protein: CASSLRQVTTEAFF. CDR3 nucleotides: TGTGCCAGCAGCTTAAGACAGGTGACCACTGAAGCTTTCTTT.